This T cell receptor (beta chain) was recorded in a study of T cell changes during pregnancy in multiple sclerosis. Germline lookup yields CDR1 SGHRS and CDR2 YFSETQ. The ends lost 3 bases at V and 6 bases at J; junction bases unmatched: 5. This CDR3 spans 15 amino acids. The repertoire was sequenced with immunoSEQ multiplex PCR; TCRdb's copy has only in-frame clones and lacks some. The sample carries 25,000 to 35,000 clones, approximately 89% recorded once. This rearrangement joins TRBV5-1 to TRBJ2-1; TRBD1 matches at 11 bases. Here the sequenced sample was CD8+ T cells from peripheral blood mononuclear cells, taken in the second trimester of pregnancy. The clonotype originates from a female donor with multiple sclerosis, enrolled in a pregnancy study. Here the CDR3 DNA reads TGCGCCAGCAGCTGGACAGGGGGCGCTTCCAATGAGCAGTTCTTC. The encoded protein is CASSWTGGASNEQFF.